The 11 T cell receptor beta chains below were found in one sample sequenced in a study of T cells expressing NK-cell markers. TCRdb reprocessed the 5' RACE reads, with one entry per CDR3 protein and no DNA. Its table records about half a million distinct CDR3 sequences. The sequenced sample was blood T cells: a sorted CD56 or NKG2C T cell subset, CD4+ or CD8+ T cells, or bulk PBMC T cells (not recorded which). The receptors originated from a woman aged 45 to 65 in good health.

This chain joins TRBV12-3 or TRBV12-4 and TRBJ1-2; lacking DNA, the TRBD1 call made by TCRdb goes unchecked. The CDR3 is made up of 12 amino acids. CDR3 region: CAIEDRVDGYTF.

This chain links TRBV24-1 with TRBJ1-2; TCRdb picks TRBD1, but there is no DNA to check that call. Germline CDR1 reads KGHDR; CDR2 reads SFDVKD. This CDR3 is built from 16 residues. CDR3 sequence reads: CATSETGQRANYGYTF.

The gene calls are TRBV15 and TRBJ2-1; TCRdb proposes TRBD2, but this gene call is untestable without DNA. Germline values: CDR1 LNHNV, CDR2 YYDKDF (reference sequence). The CDR3 extends over 16 amino acids. This chain's CDR3 is CATSSHGLAALNEQFF.

This CDR3 reads CASSAGLTYNSGEDTQYF. The V gene is TRBV2, the J gene TRBJ2-3; TCRdb calls TRBD2, which cannot be checked without DNA. CDR3 length equals 18 residues. Per the germline V gene, CDR1 is SNHLY and CDR2 is FYNNEI.

The chain employs TRBV9 and TRBJ2-2; TCRdb calls TRBD2, which cannot be checked without DNA. Germline V gene sequence: CDR1 SGDLS, CDR2 YYNGEE. There are 14 residues in the CDR3. The chain's CDR3 is CASKRLAGTGELFF.

The rearrangement links TRBV5-1 to TRBJ2-2; TCRdb indicates TRBD2, and absent DNA this call remains unverified. The length of the CDR3 is 13 residues. The germline gives CDR1 SGHRS, CDR2 YFSETQ. The CDR3 is CASSLTRSGELFF.

The chain couples TRBV12-3 or TRBV12-4 to TRBJ2-7; TCRdb picks TRBD2, but there is no DNA to check that call. The CDR3 is made up of 11 amino acids. CDR3 protein: CASRGGREQYF.

V and J are TRBV3-1 and TRBJ2-5; TCRdb outputs TRBD1, but without DNA this stays unchecked. Looked up from germline, CDR1 is LGHDT and CDR2 is YNNKEL (reference sequence). The CDR3 consists of 15 residues. The CDR3 loop is CATHVKGQGPETQYF.

The genes are TRBV5-1 and TRBJ2-5; the D call of TRBD2 rests on TCRdb alone, since no DNA is present to check it. This CDR3 is 12 amino acids long. The germline gives CDR1 SGHRS, CDR2 YFSETQ. CDR3 residues: CASSTTRETQYF.

The rearrangement joins TRBV15 to TRBJ2-3; the D gene TCRdb calls, TRBD2, cannot be checked with no DNA. This CDR3 region has 18 residues. Germline V gene lookup returns CDR1 LNHNV and CDR2 YYDKDF (reference sequence). CDR3 sequence reads: CATSRTKSGTSGTDTQYF.

The chain has TRBV9 and TRBJ2-3; TCRdb calls TRBD1, which cannot be checked without DNA. The CDR3 is made up of 16 amino acids. Germline V gene lookup returns CDR1 SGDLS and CDR2 YYNGEE. CDR3 sequence reads: CASSEPRGGEADTQYF.